This T cell receptor beta chain was captured by sequencing in a study of T cell responses to AZD1222 COVID-19 vaccine. This table comes from immunoSEQ multiplex PCR, and its TCRdb copy is limited to in-frame clones, with some not included. This repertoire shows under 200,000 clones, 88% found once; its top ten account for roughly a quarter. This clonotype was sampled from an adult who received the AZD1222 COVID-19 vaccine. The source material was peripheral blood, sampled 28 days after the second AZD1222 dose.

Here the CDR3 DNA reads TGTGCCAGCAGCTTAGTGGTGGGCAGCGACCACCAGCATTTT. This encodes CASSLVVGSDHQHF. The chain employs TRBV7-6 and TRBJ1-5; D ambiguous. V shed 1 base and J shed 12 bases, with 16 bases lying between them. The CDR3 is made up of 14 amino acids. Germline loops: CDR1 SGHVS, CDR2 FNYEAQ.